This T cell receptor beta chain is drawn from a study of blood T cells in healthy people across ages. On the study more broadly: Per every two T cells, about one barcoded beta molecule was captured by template switching.

With a J-beta primer mix and a sample-barcoded 5' primer, a second PCR ran roughly 7 to 11 cycles. TCRdb re-called the 5' RACE reads through MiXCR, storing one row per CDR3 protein. The sample carries 1.5 million to 1.9 million distinct CDR3 sequences, roughly 43% recorded once. Donor samples were obtained from healthy Caucasian individuals from Russia, aged about 6 to 95. In regard to this clonotype: The antigen remains unidentified.

Findings and caveats of the study: Calculation of diversity from one million T cells yielded estimates considered to be underestimates. The long-lived group displayed more naive CD4+ cells, plus higher diversity, than the aged donors did.

The source of this sequence is a woman aged 18 to 35 in good health. Material for sequencing was blood.

The CDR3, as DNA: TGTGCCAGCAGCCGATGGGCTCGGAACACCGGGGAGCTGTTTTTT. Amino acids: CASSRWARNTGELFF. The V call is TRBV6-2 or TRBV6-3, the J call TRBJ2-2; D not resolved. CDR3 length: 15 amino acids. V lost 6 bases to trimming and J lost 1 base, with 12 bases between them. Germline V gives CDR1 MNHEY, CDR2 SVGEGT.